Below, 30 T cell receptor beta chains from the same sample are listed, as sequenced in a study of Graves' ophthalmopathy and Graves' hyperthyroidism. Transcripts of RNA were the source for amplifying TCR beta CDR3 regions. Second-round multiplex PCR came after first-round RT-PCR with HTBI primers. TCRdb itself ran the multiplex PCR reads through MiXCR, one entry per CDR3 protein. This table has roughly 400,000 distinct CDR3 sequences, around 18% appearing once. The sample taken for sequencing was peripheral blood. These receptors were obtained from a woman aged 18-29 years with Graves' ophthalmopathy.

This clonotype has ten or more counts. This chain connects TRBV29-1 to TRBJ2-7; D not resolved. Germline CDR1 is SQVTM and CDR2 is ANQGSEA. The CDR3 is made up of 13 amino acids. Trimming shortened V by 3 bases and J by 7 bases, and 16 bases separated the two germline ends. CDR3 sequence reads: CSVDSGVLGEQYF. CDR3 sequence (DNA): TGCAGCGTTGACAGTGGGGTCCTGGGTGAGCAGTACTTC.

In its sample, this clonotype was seen many times. A read error may account for a junction end that differs from germline. The rearrangement joins TRBV12-3 or TRBV12-4 to TRBJ1-5, with TRBD1 matching over 7 bases. CDR3 length: 14 residues. CDR3 sequence: CASSLDRDHQPQHF. The CDR3 nucleotides read TGTGCCAGCAGCTTAGACAGGGATCATCAGCCCCAGCATTTT.

Many counts were recorded for this clonotype. J is TRBJ2-7 and V is TRBV13; 8 bases map to TRBD1. Germline lookup yields CDR1 PRHDT and CDR2 FYEKMQ (reference sequence). With V trimmed by 4 bases and J by 6 bases, 5 bases remained unmatched. CDR3 length: 13 residues. The CDR3: CASSSGQDSEQYF. The CDR3 DNA reads TGTGCCAGCAGCTCGGGACAGGACTCCGAGCAGTACTTC.

This clonotype was observed at least ten times. The gene calls are TRBV6-2 or TRBV6-3 and TRBJ1-5; TRBD1 is a possible D gene (6 bases). V lost 2 bases and J lost 0, with 11 bases in between. The CDR3 has 16 residues. Germline loops: CDR1 MNHEY, CDR2 SVGEGT. CDR3 amino acids: CASSYGGRYSNQPQHF. CDR3 bases: TGTGCCAGCAGTTACGGGGGCCGCTATAGCAATCAGCCCCAGCATTTT.

This clonotype was counted many times. The chain couples TRBV27 to TRBJ2-7, with D possibly being TRBD1 (5 bases). Per germline, CDR1 MNHEY and CDR2 SMNVEV (reference sequence). Trimming left V 5 bases short and J 8 bases short, with 13 bases between. The CDR3 is 12 residues long. The CDR3 is CASSQGAFKQYF. DNA of the CDR3: TGTGCCAGCAGTCAAGGGGCATTTAAGCAGTACTTC.

The chain is built from TRBV6-2 or TRBV6-3 and TRBJ1-1; possible D gene TRBD1, 6 bases. With 2 bases removed from V and 8 bases from J, the gap between germline ends came to 9 bases. The CDR3 runs to 12 residues. CDR1 and CDR2 from the germline V gene are MNHEY and SVGEGT. The CDR3 bases are TGTGCCAGCAGTTACGGGGGGGCCGAAGCTTTCTTT. This gives the protein CASSYGGAEAFF.

This clonotype was seen ten or more times. This chain uses TRBV6-1 with TRBJ1-6; D perhaps matches TRBD1 (5 bases). Germline lookup yields CDR1 MNHNS and CDR2 SASEGT. V dropped 7 bases and J dropped 15 bases, with 19 bases sitting between them. This CDR3 contains 13 residues. CDR3 DNA sequence: TGTGCCAGCACGTCAACAGGTAGAATTCACCTCCACTTT. Its translation: CASTSTGRIHLHF.

This clonotype appeared many times. V and J are TRBV4-3 and TRBJ1-3; no clear D. The CDR3 totals 16 residues. CDR1 is LGHNA, CDR2 YSLEER, per germline. The V and J ends lost 0 bases and 7 bases respectively, with 16 bases between them. CDR3 nucleotide sequence: TGCGCCAGCAGCCAAGATAGGCACACGGTGGGGAACACCATATATTTT. Its translation is CASSQDRHTVGNTIYF.

This clonotype was detected many times. The chain combines TRBV6-5 with TRBJ1-5, with D hard to call. The CDR3 has 14 residues. In germline, CDR1 is MNHEY, CDR2 SVGAGI. Trimming removed 2 bases at V and 2 bases at J, with 7 bases between. The DNA for the CDR3 is TGTGCCAGCAGTTACGGGGTCGGCAATCAGCCCCAGCATTTT. Amino acid sequence: CASSYGVGNQPQHF.

There are many counts of this clonotype. The rearrangement links TRBV20-1 to TRBJ1-6; 10 nucleotides line up with TRBD1. The CDR3 covers 14 residues. Germline V lookup: CDR1 DFQATT, CDR2 SNEGSKA (reference sequence). The trim removed 2 bases at V and 7 bases at J, leaving 2 bases unmatched. The CDR3 spells CSARPDRGNSPLHF. For the CDR3, the DNA is TGCAGTGCTAGACCGGACAGGGGGAATTCACCCCTCCACTTT.

This clonotype was detected ten times or more. The rearrangement uses TRBV27 and TRBJ2-2, with D unclear. Trimming pared 4 bases from V and 2 bases from J, leaving 8 bases between. The germline CDR1 and CDR2 sequences are MNHEY and SMNVEV (reference sequence). The CDR3 is 14 amino acids. The CDR3 here is CASSWAFNTGELFF. The CDR3 DNA is TGTGCCAGCAGTTGGGCTTTCAACACCGGGGAGCTGTTTTTT.

This clonotype has a count of ten or more. The genes are TRBV27 and TRBJ2-5, with 7 nucleotides matching TRBD1. CDR1 is MNHEY, CDR2 SMNVEV, per germline (reference sequence). CDR3 size: 14 residues. V dropped 5 bases and J dropped 3; count of bases not matched to a gene: 6. CDR3 DNA sequence: TGTGCCAGCAGTGGAAGGGACAGCAAAGAGACCCAGTACTTC. Translation: CASSGRDSKETQYF.

This clonotype occurred many times. J is TRBJ2-7 and V is TRBV27, with D possibly called TRBD1 or TRBD2 (5 bases each). This CDR3 spans 15 amino acids. V lost 5 bases and J 2 bases, leaving 16 bases between the germline ends. The germline gives CDR1 MNHEY, CDR2 SMNVEV (reference sequence). The CDR3 DNA sequence: TGTGCCAGCAGTGTCGCCGGGACGGAAGCCTACGAGCAGTACTTC. Residues: CASSVAGTEAYEQYF.

This clonotype came up many times. The chain carries TRBV7-3 and TRBJ2-7; 8 nucleotides agree with TRBD1. The CDR3 consists of 15 residues. Germline CDR1 is SGHTA and CDR2 is FQGTGA. V trimming: 3 bases; J trimming: 2 bases; junction bases outside the gene matches: 6. The CDR3 DNA is TGTGCCAGCAGCTTGGGGGCAGGGGGCGCCTACGAGCAGTACTTC. This sequence encodes CASSLGAGGAYEQYF.

This clonotype was seen repeatedly, ten times or more. The V and J genes are TRBV9 and TRBJ2-7; TRBD1 agrees at 9 bases. The CDR3 totals 14 residues. Looked up from germline, CDR1 is SGDLS and CDR2 is YYNGEE. J lost 5 bases, V lost 4 bases, and 7 bases had no gene match. The CDR3 loop is CASSITGGLNEQYF. DNA of the CDR3: TGTGCCAGCAGCATAACAGGGGGCCTTAACGAGCAGTACTTC.

The V call is TRBV4-2, the J call TRBJ2-2; 12 bases fit TRBD2. Germline assignment: CDR1 LGHNA and CDR2 YNFKEQ. The CDR3 extends over 18 amino acids. V lost 4 bases to trimming and J lost 3 bases; unmatched junction nucleotides: 9. The chain's CDR3 is CASSPKTSGRVDTGELFF. DNA for the CDR3: TGTGCCAGCAGCCCGAAGACTAGCGGGAGAGTCGACACCGGGGAGCTGTTTTTT.

This clonotype has ten or more counts. This rearrangement joins TRBV24-1 to TRBJ1-1; no firm D call. The CDR3 has 11 residues. With 3 bases removed from V and 7 bases from J, the gap between germline ends came to 5 bases. CDR1 and CDR2 (germline): KGHDR, SFDVKD. The CDR3 loop reads CATSDTFEAFF. The CDR3 bases are TGTGCCACCAGTGATACGTTTGAAGCTTTCTTT.

This clonotype was seen ten or more times. CDR3 sequence reads: CSASKTVQETQYF. CDR3 in DNA: TGCAGTGCTTCTAAAACCGTTCAAGAGACCCAGTACTTC. The chain uses TRBV20-1 and TRBJ2-5, with D hard to call. This CDR3 spans 13 amino acids. Trimming cost V 5 bases and J 2 bases, with 12 bases left between them. CDR1 is DFQATT, CDR2 SNEGSKA, per germline (reference sequence).

This clonotype was seen many times. The chain combines TRBV9 with TRBJ2-7; D not resolved. Germline CDR1 is SGDLS and CDR2 is YYNGEE. The CDR3 length is 14 residues. V gave up 0 bases and J gave up 1 base, with 8 bases separating them. CDR3 protein: CASSVELRSYEQYF. CDR3 nucleotide sequence: TGTGCCAGCAGCGTAGAGCTTAGATCCTACGAGCAGTACTTC. The whole variable domain, remainder taken from reference TRBV9 and TRBJ2-7, is DSGVTQTPKHLITATGQRVTLRCSPRSGDLSVYWYQQSLDQGLQFLIQYYNGEERAKGNILERFSAQQFPDLHSELNLSSLELGDSALYFCASSVELRSYEQYFGPGTRLTVT.

The sample holds many counts of this clonotype. This sequence joins TRBV27 and TRBJ2-7; 7 nucleotides match TRBD1. The V gene's germline CDR1 is MNHEY and CDR2 SMNVEV (reference sequence). There are 13 residues in the CDR3. Germline trimming cut 8 bases from V and 3 bases from J; bases unmatched to any gene: 7. CDR3: CASAGTEHYEQYF. The DNA for the CDR3 is TGTGCCAGCGCCGGGACAGAGCACTACGAGCAGTACTTC.

V gene TRBV30 combines with J gene TRBJ2-7; D may be TRBD1 (6 bases). Looked up from germline, CDR1 is GTSNPN and CDR2 is SVGIG (reference sequence). There are 13 residues in the CDR3. V was trimmed by 0 bases and J by 2 bases, leaving 8 bases between them. The CDR3 reads CAWSVGDTYEQYF. The CDR3 nucleotides are TGTGCCTGGAGTGTAGGGGACACCTACGAGCAGTACTTC. Looking up the rest from reference TRBV30 and TRBJ2-7 gives the full variable domain: SQTIHQWPATLVQPVGSPLSLECTVEGTSNPNLYWYRQAAGRGLQLLFYSVGIGQISSEVPQNLSASRPQDRQFILSSKKLLLSDSGFYLCAWSVGDTYEQYFGPGTRLTVT.

Notes on this clonotype: The CDR3 does not end in the conserved phenylalanine or tryptophan, so this is likely a read error. The chain carries TRBV6-5 and TRBJ2-2; D remains unclear. The CDR3 has 10 amino acids. Germline V gene data show CDR1 as MNHEY and CDR2 as SVGAGI. Trimming took 7 bases from V and 6 from J, leaving 3 bases between them. The CDR3 spells CASTAGELFL. DNA of the CDR3: TGTGCCAGCACCGCCGGGGAGCTGTTTCTT.

Regarding this clonotype: A much larger clone lies one base from this, so it may be a read error. The chain links TRBV18 to TRBJ2-7; D is unclear. The CDR3 is 12 amino acids. Between the trimmed V and J ends, which lost 2 bases and 2 bases, there was a span of 4 bases. CDR1 KGHSH and CDR2 LQKENI come from the germline V gene. The CDR3 coding sequence is TGTGCCAGCTCACCAAAGGCCTACGAGCAGTACTTC. Translation gives CASSPKAYEQYF.

There are many counts of this clonotype. The rearrangement joins TRBV5-8 to TRBJ1-1, with unresolved D. This CDR3 comprises 12 residues. V lost 0 bases to trimming and J lost 11 bases, with 11 bases between them. Looked up from germline, CDR1 is SGHTS and CDR2 is YDEGEE. For the CDR3, the DNA is TGTGCCAGCAGCTTGGAGGCAGTCGGGGCTTTCTTT. Translating gives CASSLEAVGAFF.

This clonotype was recorded many times. The chain carries TRBV6-2 or TRBV6-3 and TRBJ2-2; D is perhaps TRBD2 (6 bases). The V gene's germline CDR1 is MNHEY and CDR2 SVGEGT. V was shortened by 2 bases and J by 2 bases, with 9 bases between the two germline ends. The CDR3 has 15 residues. CDR3 nucleotides: TGTGCCAGCAGTTACGGGGAGGACAACACCGGGGAGCTGTTTTTT. Translating it yields CASSYGEDNTGELFF.

At least ten counts were recorded for this clonotype. The chain carries TRBV28 and TRBJ2-7; the match to TRBD2 covers 8 bases. Germline CDR1 is MDHEN and CDR2 is SYDVKM. The CDR3 runs to 16 residues. The V and J ends lost 2 bases and 2 bases, in that order; junction bases with no gene match: 8. CDR3 DNA sequence: TGTGCCAGCAGTTTAATCCGGGCTAGCGGGCCCTACGAGCAGTACTTC. This translates into CASSLIRASGPYEQYF. The variable domain in full, completed from reference TRBV28 and TRBJ2-7, reads DVKVTQSSRYLVKRTGEKVFLECVQDMDHENMFWYRQDPGLGLRLIYFSYDVKMKEKGDIPEGYSVSREKKERFSLILESASTNQTSMYLCASSLIRASGPYEQYFGPGTRLTVT.

This clonotype was detected ten times or more. This chain links TRBV6-1 with TRBJ1-5; tentative D call: TRBD1 (5 bases). Trimming left V 10 bases short and J 2 bases short, with 18 bases between. The CDR3 runs to 15 residues. Germline lookup yields CDR1 MNHNS and CDR2 SASEGT. CDR3 DNA: TGTGCCACCTTCCCAGGGATGACCCGCAATCAGCCCCAGCATTTT. Its translation is CATFPGMTRNQPQHF.

Ten or more counts support this clonotype. The rearrangement uses TRBV6-1 and TRBJ1-6, with D uncertain. The length of the CDR3 is 14 residues. The germline V gene encodes CDR1 MNHNS and CDR2 SASEGT. V lost 3 bases and J 9 bases, leaving 12 bases between the germline ends. The CDR3 nucleotides are TGTGCCAGCAGTGAGTTGAGTTTAACTTCACCCCTCCACTTT. As protein: CASSELSLTSPLHF.

Many counts were recorded for this clonotype. This rearrangement joins TRBV7-9 to TRBJ2-7; the match to TRBD2 covers 7 bases. Germline values: CDR1 SEHNR, CDR2 FQNEAQ (reference sequence). CDR3 length: 15 residues. V lost 3 bases, J lost 2 bases, and 7 bases stayed unmatched. The CDR3 loop reads CASSFFSGGTYEQYF. The CDR3, as DNA: TGTGCCAGCAGCTTTTTTTCCGGGGGGACCTACGAGCAGTACTTC.

This chain links TRBV20-1 with TRBJ2-2; D unresolved. This CDR3 region has 15 residues. Germline CDR1 DFQATT, CDR2 SNEGSKA (reference sequence). V was pared by 3 bases and J by 3 bases, with 14 bases between. The chain's CDR3 is CSASHGGFYTGELFF. The DNA of the CDR3 is TGCAGTGCTAGTCATGGCGGATTTTACACCGGGGAGCTGTTTTTT.